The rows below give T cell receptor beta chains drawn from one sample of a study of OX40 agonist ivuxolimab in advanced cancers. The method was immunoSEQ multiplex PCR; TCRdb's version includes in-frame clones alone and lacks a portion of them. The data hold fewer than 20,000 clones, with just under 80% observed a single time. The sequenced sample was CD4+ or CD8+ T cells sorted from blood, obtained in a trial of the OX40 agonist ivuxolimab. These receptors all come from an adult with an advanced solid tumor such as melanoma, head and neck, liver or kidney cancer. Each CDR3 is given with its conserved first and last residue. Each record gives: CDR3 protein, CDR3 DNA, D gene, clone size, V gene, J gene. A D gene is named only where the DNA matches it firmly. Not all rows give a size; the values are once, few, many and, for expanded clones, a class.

CASSSIMGTGPGEAFF	TGTGCCAGCAGTTCGATCATGGGGACAGGGCCCGGGGAAGCTTTCTTT	TRBD1	.	TRBV27	TRBJ1-1
CASSLTDGDNEQFF	TGTGCCAGCAGCTTGACAGACGGAGACAATGAGCAGTTCTTC	.	.	TRBV7-9	TRBJ2-1
CASSLTGDQPQHF	TGTGCCAGCAGTTTAACAGGGGATCAGCCCCAGCATTTT	TRBD1	.	TRBV28	TRBJ1-5
CASSSRVPIGYTF	TGTGCCAGCAGTAGCCGGGTCCCCATTGGCTACACCTTC	.	once	TRBV6-5	TRBJ1-2
CASSLAQGMNTEAFF	TGTGCCAGCAGCTTAGCGCAGGGGATGAACACTGAAGCTTTCTTT	.	medium-sized	TRBV7-6	TRBJ1-1
CASSLNRDSWEKLFF	TGTGCCAGCAGCTTAAACCGGGACAGTTGGGAAAAACTGTTTTTT	TRBD1	once	TRBV7-9	TRBJ1-4
CASSNSIAKNIQYF	TGTGCCAGCAGCAACAGCATAGCCAAAAACATTCAGTACTTC	.	.	TRBV7-9	TRBJ2-4
CATSTPLADTQYF	TGTGCCACCAGCACCCCCCTAGCAGATACGCAGTATTTT	.	.	TRBV15	TRBJ2-3
CASSSGGTEAFF	TGTGCCAGTAGTTCCGGGGGTACTGAAGCTTTCTTT	.	few	TRBV19	TRBJ1-1
CASSLSEAFF	TGTGCCAGCAGTTTGTCTGAAGCTTTCTTT	.	few	TRBV2	TRBJ1-1
CASSLATSGSLGTGELFF	TGTGCCAGCAGCTTAGCGACTAGCGGGAGCCTCGGGACCGGGGAGCTGTTTTTT	TRBD2	.	TRBV7-6	TRBJ2-2
CASSQRQGADYGYTF	TGCGCCAGCAGCCAAAGACAGGGGGCTGACTATGGCTACACCTTC	TRBD1	.	TRBV4-1	TRBJ1-2
CASSVAQGAGDTQYF	TGTGCCAGCAGCGTAGCGCAGGGGGCGGGAGATACGCAGTATTTT	TRBD1	.	TRBV9	TRBJ2-3
CASSVLHLDPNAYNEQFF	TGTGCCAGCAGCGTTCTCCATTTGGACCCGAATGCCTACAATGAGCAGTTCTTC	.	.	TRBV7-9	TRBJ2-1
CASSLPRQGAGETQYF	TGTGCCAGCAGCTTACCTCGACAGGGGGCTGGAGAGACCCAGTACTTC	TRBD1	.	TRBV7-6	TRBJ2-5
CASGPGTDNEKLFF	TGTGCCAGTGGGCCCGGGACGGATAATGAAAAACTGTTTTTT	.	few	TRBV9	TRBJ1-4
CASSVASGGGTEAFF	TGTGCCAGCAGCGTAGCTTCAGGGGGTGGAACTGAAGCTTTCTTT	TRBD1	once	TRBV9	TRBJ1-1
CASSIGQGNYEQYF	TGTGCCAGTAGTATAGGGCAGGGAAACTACGAGCAGTACTTC	.	.	TRBV19	TRBJ2-7
CASSHNGDTEAFF	TGTGCCAGCAGCCATAACGGGGACACTGAAGCTTTCTTT	.	few	TRBV27	TRBJ1-1
CASSLDPLEPGNQPQHF	TGTGCCAGCAGCTTGGACCCCTTGGAGCCCGGCAATCAGCCCCAGCATTTT	.	.	TRBV5-5	TRBJ1-5
CASSVVPQGEQYF	TGTGCCAGCAGCGTGGTACCCCAGGGTGAGCAGTACTTC	.	.	TRBV9	TRBJ2-7
CASSQDTTGGTEAFF	TGCGCCAGCAGCCAAGATACCACAGGGGGCACTGAAGCTTTCTTT	TRBD1	.	TRBV4-3	TRBJ1-1
CASSINSYEQYF	TGTGCCAGTAGTATAAACTCCTACGAGCAGTACTTC	.	.	TRBV19	TRBJ2-7
CASSSPPGAHEQFF	TGTGCCAGCAGCTCTCCCCCGGGCGCCCATGAGCAGTTCTTC	.	.	TRBV11-2	TRBJ2-1
CAWCPSGTTDTQYF	TGTGCCTGGTGTCCTAGCGGGACGACAGATACGCAGTATTTT	TRBD2	.	TRBV30	TRBJ2-3
CASSLTFASSYEQYF	TGTGCCAGCAGCTTAACCTTCGCCTCCTCCTACGAGCAGTACTTC	.	.	TRBV4-2	TRBJ2-7
CASPPWRSAGPSYNEQFF	TGCGCCAGCCCACCCTGGAGATCGGCAGGGCCCTCCTACAATGAGCAGTTCTTC	.	.	TRBV10-1	TRBJ2-1
CASSPGQVPNYGYTF	TGTGCCAGCAGCCCCGGACAGGTCCCCAACTATGGCTACACCTTC	TRBD1	.	TRBV7-9	TRBJ1-2
CASSPGQGESYEQYF	TGCGCCAGCAGCCCCGGACAGGGGGAAAGCTACGAGCAGTACTTC	TRBD1	.	TRBV4-1	TRBJ2-7
CASSESGPDLYEQYF	TGTGCCAGCAGCGAGAGCGGACCCGACCTCTACGAGCAGTACTTC	.	.	TRBV11-2	TRBJ2-7
CASSLAPGNYGYTF	TGTGCCAGCAGCTTAGCCCCAGGAAACTATGGCTACACCTTC	.	once	TRBV7-9	TRBJ1-2
CASSTRDRPDYGYTF	TGTGCCAGCAGTACCCGGGACAGGCCTGACTATGGCTACACCTTC	TRBD1	.	TRBV6-6	TRBJ1-2
CASSLMWEPLYNEQFF	TGTGCCAGCAGTTTAATGTGGGAGCCCCTCTACAATGAGCAGTTCTTC	.	.	TRBV27	TRBJ2-1
CASVEGNYGYTF	TGTGCCAGCGTAGAGGGGAACTATGGCTACACCTTC	.	once	TRBV7-2	TRBJ1-2
CASSQGTGLGNQPQHF	TGCGCCAGCAGCCAAGGGACAGGGTTGGGCAATCAGCCCCAGCATTTT	TRBD1	once	TRBV4-1	TRBJ1-5
CASSPREAGEFVHTSDAQYF	TGTGCCAGCAGTCCTCGCGAAGCGGGAGAGTTTGTGCATACCTCAGATGCGCAGTATTTT	TRBD2	.	TRBV28	TRBJ2-3
CASSPGGLDEQYF	TGTGCCAGTAGCCCGGGGGGGCTTGACGAGCAGTACTTC	TRBD2	.	TRBV19	TRBJ2-7
CASSASGQGFEQFF	TGTGCCAGCAGTGCATCGGGACAGGGCTTTGAGCAGTTCTTC	TRBD1	.	TRBV2	TRBJ2-1
CASCTSGGYEQYF	TGTGCCAGCTGCACTAGCGGGGGATACGAGCAGTACTTC	TRBD2	.	TRBV28	TRBJ2-7
CASRVYGPLNTEAFF	TGCGCCAGCAGAGTGTATGGGCCGTTGAACACTGAAGCTTTCTTT	.	once	TRBV5-1	TRBJ1-1
CASSPSGSGRWSYNEQFF	TGTGCCAGCAGCCCTAGTGGTAGTGGGAGATGGTCCTACAATGAGCAGTTCTTC	.	.	TRBV7-9	TRBJ2-1
CGSSNLGEKNTEAFF	TGTGGCAGCAGTAACCTCGGGGAAAAGAACACTGAAGCTTTCTTT	.	few	TRBV28	TRBJ1-1
CASSPSGGNEQFF	TGCGCCAGCAGTCCCTCCGGGGGGAATGAGCAGTTCTTC	TRBD2	.	TRBV5-1	TRBJ2-1
CASSFGQGSTYNEQFF	TGCGCCAGCAGCTTCGGACAGGGTTCCACCTACAATGAGCAGTTCTTC	TRBD1	.	TRBV5-1	TRBJ2-1
CASSHPRGGQNTGELFF	TGCGCCAGCAGCCATCCTAGAGGGGGTCAAAACACCGGGGAGCTGTTTTTT	.	.	TRBV4-1	TRBJ2-2
CASSQSRYKKEYGYTF	TGTGCCAGCTCACAGTCCCGGTACAAGAAAGAATATGGCTACACCTTC	.	.	TRBV18	TRBJ1-2
CASSPGHTNSPLHF	TGTGCCAGCAGCCCGGGACACACTAATTCACCCCTCCACTTT	.	.	TRBV7-9	TRBJ1-6